The 20 T cell receptor beta chains in this list originate from one sample, sequenced in a study of T cell responses to AZD1222 COVID-19 vaccine listed by TCRdb under 2021. The method was the immunoSEQ multiplex PCR assay. The clones in this table, taken by TCRdb from immuneACCESS, are in-frame only. Not every clone is retained; where verified, under half of the shortfall comes from an unresolved V gene, and the cause of the rest is unknown. The sample table contains around 120,000 clones; only one count was recorded for around 93% of them. The biggest ten clones account for 5% of the sample. According to the study, the label for this sample's time point signals: about 28 days (+/-7) after the second vaccine dose. This material consisted of peripheral blood, taken 28 days after the second AZD1222 dose. The origin of the receptors is an adult who received the AZD1222 COVID-19 vaccine.

The chain recombines TRBV5-4 with TRBJ2-7; D is possibly TRBD1 (5 bases). This CDR3 comprises 13 residues. CDR1 is SGHNT, CDR2 YYREEE, per germline (reference sequence). Trimming removed 3 bases at V and 0 bases at J, with 7 bases between. DNA of the CDR3: TGTGCCAGCAGCTCCAGGGCCTCCTACGAGCAGTACTTC. Amino acids: CASSSRASYEQYF.

This chain uses TRBV5-1 with TRBJ2-5, with 9 bases that match TRBD2. The J segment lost 5 bases and the V segment lost 0 bases, leaving 5 bases of the junction unmatched. Germline loops: CDR1 SGHRS, CDR2 YFSETQ. This CDR3 comprises 15 residues. CDR3 bases: TGCGCCAGCAGCTTGGATAGCGGGGGTTATGAGACCCAGTACTTC. As protein: CASSLDSGGYETQYF.

This clone has a handful of counts. The V gene is TRBV7-2, the J gene TRBJ2-5; D is possibly TRBD2 (6 bases). The ends were cut back, 0 bases at V and 1 base at J, with 9 bases in the middle. The CDR3 contains 15 residues. CDR1 is SGHTA, CDR2 FQGNSA, per germline. The CDR3 DNA sequence: TGTGCCAGCAGCTTAGCGCGGGGAATCCAAGAGACCCAGTACTTC. Amino acids: CASSLARGIQETQYF.

This rearrangement joins TRBV3-1 (or the pseudogene TRBV3-2) to TRBJ2-1, with D tentatively TRBD2 (5 bases). CDR3 length: 15 amino acids. V was trimmed by 0 bases and J by 6 bases, leaving 12 bases between them. The V gene's germline CDR1 is LGHDT and CDR2 YNNKEL (reference sequence). The CDR3 is CASSQDLLVVNEQFF. CDR3 nucleotides: TGTGCCAGCAGCCAAGATCTACTAGTAGTCAATGAGCAGTTCTTC.

This clone was found once. The chain uses TRBV5-1 and TRBJ1-2, with D possibly matching TRBD1 (6 bases). This CDR3 has 12 residues. V gave up 6 bases and J gave up 8 bases, with 14 bases separating them. The germline gives CDR1 SGHRS, CDR2 YFSETQ. CDR3 DNA: TGCGCCAGCACTTCTGAGGGGGTCGGCTACACCTTC. As protein: CASTSEGVGYTF. Combining the CDR3 with reference TRBV5-1 and TRBJ1-2 gives the whole variable domain KAGVTQTPRYLIKTRGQQVTLSCSPISGHRSVSWYQQTPGQGLQFLFEYFSETQRNKGNFPGRFSGRQFSNSRSEMNVSTLELGDSALYLCASTSEGVGYTFGSGTRLTVV.

This chain uses TRBV5-1 with TRBJ2-7, with 9 bases identical to TRBD2. This CDR3 region has 13 residues. Trimming at V came to 3 bases and at J to 3 bases, leaving 1 base not matched to a gene. Germline V CDR1 and CDR2: SGHRS, YFSETQ. The CDR3 is CASSWTSDYEQYF. Here the CDR3 DNA reads TGCGCCAGCAGCTGGACTAGCGACTACGAGCAGTACTTC. The variable domain in full, with the rest retrieved from reference TRBV5-1 and TRBJ2-7, is KAGVTQTPRYLIKTRGQQVTLSCSPISGHRSVSWYQQTPGQGLQFLFEYFSETQRNKGNFPGRFSGRQFSNSRSEMNVSTLELGDSALYLCASSWTSDYEQYFGPGTRLTVT.

This clone occurred once. The chain is built from TRBV4-2 and TRBJ2-1; D is ambiguous. V was trimmed by 3 bases and J by 5 bases, leaving 8 bases between them. In germline, CDR1 is LGHNA, CDR2 YNFKEQ. The CDR3 sequence is 13 residues long. The CDR3 nucleotides read TGTGCCAGCAGCCATTCGATAGACAATGAGCAGTTCTTC. Translated: CASSHSIDNEQFF.

This rearrangement joins TRBV24-1 to TRBJ1-1, with TRBD1 matching 8 bases. Per the germline V gene, CDR1 is KGHDR and CDR2 is SFDVKD. The CDR3 is 13 amino acids. V trimming: 3 bases; J trimming: 8 bases; junction bases outside the gene matches: 4. DNA for the CDR3: TGTGCCACCAGTGATACGACAGGGGACGAAGCTTTCTTT. Its translation: CATSDTTGDEAFF.

V is TRBV18 and J is TRBJ2-5; 11 nucleotides match TRBD1. Per the germline V gene, CDR1 is KGHSH and CDR2 is LQKENI. J lost 2 bases, V lost 5 bases, and 10 bases had no gene match. CDR3 length equals 17 residues. CDR3 sequence: CASSYQGQGALQETQYF. The CDR3 DNA reads as TGTGCCAGCTCATACCAAGGACAGGGGGCACTACAAGAGACCCAGTACTTC.

The sample holds one count of this clone. The chain couples TRBV5-1 to TRBJ1-2, with unresolved D. The CDR3 extends over 14 amino acids. Looked up from germline, CDR1 is SGHRS and CDR2 is YFSETQ. Between the trimmed V and J ends, which lost 1 base and 3 bases, there was a span of 10 bases. The CDR3 DNA follows: TGCGCCAGCAGCTTGTGGGGATCCGACTATGGCTACACCTTC. Amino acid sequence: CASSLWGSDYGYTF. Filled out from reference TRBV5-1 and TRBJ1-2, the complete variable domain reads KAGVTQTPRYLIKTRGQQVTLSCSPISGHRSVSWYQQTPGQGLQFLFEYFSETQRNKGNFPGRFSGRQFSNSRSEMNVSTLELGDSALYLCASSLWGSDYGYTFGSGTRLTVV.

A single count supports this clone. V usage is TRBV9 and J usage is TRBJ2-1, with 8 bases that match TRBD2. The CDR3 covers 15 residues. Unmatched junction bases numbered 7, after V lost 4 bases and J lost 4 bases. Germline lookup yields CDR1 SGDLS and CDR2 YYNGEE. The CDR3 coding sequence is TGTGCCAGCAGCTGGAGCGGGGGCGTTTACAATGAGCAGTTCTTC. Amino acids: CASSWSGGVYNEQFF.

The CDR3 loop is CASGMGQPADTQYF. In nucleotides, the CDR3 is TGTGCTAGTGGTATGGGCCAGCCGGCAGATACGCAGTATTTT. The chain carries TRBV12-5 and TRBJ2-3; D uncertain. The ends were cut back, 5 bases at V and 4 bases at J, with 13 bases in the middle. This CDR3 spans 14 amino acids. Germline V gene data show CDR1 as LGHNT and CDR2 as FRNRAP.

Written as DNA, the CDR3 is TGTGCCAGCAGCCAGGCTGTAGGGACCTACTCTGGAAACACCATATATTTT. Amino acids: CASSQAVGTYSGNTIYF. The V call is TRBV7-6, the J call TRBJ1-3, with D possibly being TRBD1 (5 bases). Trimming pared 5 bases from V and 0 bases from J, leaving 17 bases between. The CDR3 contains 17 residues. Per the germline V gene, CDR1 is SGHVS and CDR2 is FNYEAQ.

This clone was recorded once. The chain recombines TRBV7-2 with TRBJ1-1; D is unresolved. This CDR3 comprises 13 residues. Germline lookup yields CDR1 SGHTA and CDR2 FQGNSA. V gave up 3 bases and J gave up 3 bases, with 8 bases separating them. The CDR3 DNA sequence: TGTGCCAGCAGCTTCGGAGGGTACACTGAAGCTTTCTTT. It is translated as CASSFGGYTEAFF.

This rearrangement joins TRBV15 to TRBJ2-7, with D perhaps matching TRBD2 (6 bases). The V and J ends lost 5 bases and 7 bases respectively, with 21 bases between them. The length of the CDR3 is 15 residues. The germline CDR1 and CDR2 sequences are LNHNV and YYDKDF (reference sequence). The CDR3 is CATSRYRPGDGEQYF. CDR3 nucleotides: TGTGCCACCAGCCGATACCGTCCGGGGGATGGTGAGCAGTACTTC.

This rearrangement joins TRBV6-2 or TRBV6-3 to TRBJ2-7; D is unresolved. Trimming removed 5 bases from V and 2 bases from J, with 13 bases in between. Per germline, CDR1 MNHEY and CDR2 SVGEGT. CDR3 length: 14 amino acids. CDR3 region: CASSPVVGPYEQYF. CDR3 nucleotides: TGTGCCAGCAGTCCCGTGGTAGGGCCCTACGAGCAGTACTTC.

The chain has TRBV29-1 and TRBJ2-3; 8 bases align to TRBD2. CDR1 SQVTM and CDR2 ANQGSEA come from the germline V gene. The CDR3 runs to 14 residues. V shed 6 bases and J 2 bases; nucleotides not matched to a gene: 7. In nucleotides, the CDR3 is TGCAGCGTGCCTACTAGCGGAGTCACAGATACGCAGTATTTT. Amino acids: CSVPTSGVTDTQYF.

The chain uses TRBV5-4 and TRBJ2-3; the D gene is possibly TRBD2 (5 bases). This CDR3 is 15 amino acids long. From germline, CDR1 is SGHNT and CDR2 YYREEE (reference sequence). The germline V and J ends were trimmed by 4 bases and 3 bases, with 15 bases remaining between them. The CDR3 loop reads CASSPPSRGTDTQYF. DNA of the CDR3: TGTGCCAGCAGCCCCCCCTCGCGCGGGACAGATACGCAGTATTTT.

This rearrangement joins TRBV5-6 to TRBJ1-3; the D is unclear. This CDR3 contains 14 residues. Between the trimmed V and J ends, which lost 5 bases and 1 base, there was a span of 10 bases. Germline V lookup: CDR1 SGHDT, CDR2 YYEEEE. This CDR3 is CASSYGLSGNTIYF. CDR3 sequence (DNA): TGTGCCAGCAGTTACGGGTTATCTGGAAACACCATATATTTT.

The chain uses TRBV5-1 and TRBJ2-3, with D uncertain. The CDR3 extends over 14 amino acids. Germline loops: CDR1 SGHRS, CDR2 YFSETQ. V lost 3 bases and J lost 4, with 12 bases in between. DNA of the CDR3: TGCGCCAGCAGCTCCCTTTCCGGTGCAGATACGCAGTATTTT. It translates to CASSSLSGADTQYF.